The 9 T cell receptor beta chains below were found in one sample sequenced in a study of T cells in localized non-small cell lung cancer. Repertoires were generated with immunoSEQ multiplex PCR, while TCRdb's copy carries only in-frame clones and drops some. The sample consists of 1,000 to 1,500 clones, about 37% of them appearing once. The specimen comprised lung tumor tissue, sampled before any cancer treatment. These receptors were taken from a woman aged 18-49 years with stage I lung adenocarcinoma.

The chain joins TRBV19 to TRBJ2-6; D unclear. V was cut by 1 base and J by 0 bases, with 7 bases left in between. This CDR3 comprises 16 residues. From germline, CDR1 is LNHDA and CDR2 SQIVND (reference sequence). The CDR3 here is CASSIGQTSGANVLTF. In DNA, the CDR3 is TGTGCCAGTAGTATAGGACAAACCTCTGGGGCCAACGTCCTGACTTTC.

In this sample, this clone turned up a few times. The rearrangement uses TRBV4-1 and TRBJ2-6, with D perhaps TRBD1 (6 bases). Trimming took off 4 bases at V and 1 base at J, with 8 bases between the two ends. The CDR3 is 15 residues long. CDR1 is MGHRA and CDR2 is YSYEKL in the germline V gene. Here the CDR3 reads CASSLTGSGANVLTF. CDR3 nucleotides: TGCGCCAGCAGCCTCACAGGGTCTGGGGCCAACGTCCTGACTTTC.

This clone is medium-sized. The rearrangement uses TRBV11-3 and TRBJ2-1, with D perhaps TRBD2 (6 bases). Germline V gene lookup returns CDR1 SGHNT and CDR2 YENEEA. Deletions cut 5 bases from V and 0 bases from J, with 8 bases between. This CDR3 is 14 amino acids long. In DNA, the CDR3 is TGTGCCAGCAGCCCGGGAGTCTCCTACAATGAGCAGTTCTTC. Its translation: CASSPGVSYNEQFF. The whole variable domain, remainder taken from reference TRBV11-3 and TRBJ2-1, is EAGVVQSPRYKIIEKKQPVAFWCNPISGHNTLYWYLQNLGQGPELLIRYENEEAVDDSQLPKDRFSAERLKGVDSTLKIQPAELGDSAVYLCASSPGVSYNEQFFGPGTRLTVL.

The chain joins TRBV29-1 to TRBJ2-5; D possibly uses TRBD1 or TRBD2 (5 bases each). This CDR3 contains 14 residues. V lost 3 bases and J 2 bases, leaving 13 bases between the germline ends. Germline CDR1 reads SQVTM; CDR2 reads ANQGSEA. The CDR3 loop is CSVEYRGRQETQYF. The CDR3 DNA sequence: TGCAGCGTTGAGTACCGGGGCAGACAAGAGACCCAGTACTTC.

This sequence joins TRBV6-8 and TRBJ1-5; possible D gene TRBD1, 6 bases. V was shortened by 5 bases and J by 0 bases, with 11 bases between the two germline ends. The CDR3 totals 15 residues. Germline CDR1 MNHGY, CDR2 SAAAGT. CDR3 protein: CASSKTGLSNQPQHF. In DNA form, the CDR3 reads TGTGCCAGCAGTAAGACAGGACTTAGCAATCAGCCCCAGCATTTT.

This chain joins TRBV9 and TRBJ2-5, with TRBD2 identical over 10 bases. Trimming took 3 bases from V and 1 from J; bases not matched to a gene: 3. In germline, CDR1 is SGDLS, CDR2 YYNGEE. CDR3 length: 15 amino acids. This CDR3 is CASSDRLAGQETQYF. The CDR3 nucleotides read TGTGCCAGCAGCGACAGACTAGCGGGCCAAGAGACCCAGTACTTC.

This chain connects TRBV14 to TRBJ2-7, with D possibly matching TRBD1 (7 bases). This CDR3 spans 16 amino acids. The germline V gene encodes CDR1 SGHDN and CDR2 FVKESK. Trimming pared 1 base from V and 3 bases from J, leaving 16 bases between. The CDR3 DNA follows: TGTGCCAGCAGCCAAGCGGGAGTGACAGGGCTCTACGAGCAGTACTTC. It specifies CASSQAGVTGLYEQYF.

This clone showed up just a few times. V usage is TRBV18 and J usage is TRBJ1-5; possibly TRBD1 for D (5 bases). The CDR3 runs to 14 residues. V was pared by 2 bases and J by 5 bases, with 10 bases between. Germline-derived CDR1 and CDR2 are KGHSH and LQKENI. CDR3 sequence: CASSPGDSYQPQHF. The CDR3 DNA follows: TGTGCCAGCTCACCAGGTGACAGCTATCAGCCCCAGCATTTT.

This clone was observed a few times. The CDR3, as DNA: TGTGCCAGCAGCTTGCAGGGGGCTGGGGGAGAGACCCAGTACTTC. It translates to CASSLQGAGGETQYF. V is TRBV7-7 and J is TRBJ2-5; 8 bases match TRBD1. The CDR3 sequence is 15 residues long. Germline-derived CDR1 and CDR2 are SSHAT and FNYEAQ (reference sequence). Trimming at V came to 3 bases and at J to 4 bases, leaving 7 bases not matched to a gene.